The TCR beta chain under discussion was sequenced for a study of blood T cells in healthy people across ages. Sample-barcoded 5' priming and a J-beta primer mix drove a second PCR of roughly 6 to 12 cycles. Every sample returned 3 million or more CDR3-containing paired-end reads. TCRdb reprocessed the 5' RACE reads with MiXCR, giving one entry per CDR3 protein. The profile shows around 1,900,000 distinct CDR3 sequences, 39% of them singletons. The TCR was taken from a human donor in good health. The sample comprised blood.

The CDR3 DNA reads TGTGCCAGCAGCTCGGTGTATACAGATACGCAGTATTTT. This translates into CASSSVYTDTQYF. The chain is built from TRBV7-2 and TRBJ2-3; no reliable D call. The CDR3 length is 13 residues. The V end lost 4 bases, the J end lost 3 bases, and 8 bases lay between the germline ends. The germline CDR1 and CDR2 sequences are SGHTA and FQGNSA.